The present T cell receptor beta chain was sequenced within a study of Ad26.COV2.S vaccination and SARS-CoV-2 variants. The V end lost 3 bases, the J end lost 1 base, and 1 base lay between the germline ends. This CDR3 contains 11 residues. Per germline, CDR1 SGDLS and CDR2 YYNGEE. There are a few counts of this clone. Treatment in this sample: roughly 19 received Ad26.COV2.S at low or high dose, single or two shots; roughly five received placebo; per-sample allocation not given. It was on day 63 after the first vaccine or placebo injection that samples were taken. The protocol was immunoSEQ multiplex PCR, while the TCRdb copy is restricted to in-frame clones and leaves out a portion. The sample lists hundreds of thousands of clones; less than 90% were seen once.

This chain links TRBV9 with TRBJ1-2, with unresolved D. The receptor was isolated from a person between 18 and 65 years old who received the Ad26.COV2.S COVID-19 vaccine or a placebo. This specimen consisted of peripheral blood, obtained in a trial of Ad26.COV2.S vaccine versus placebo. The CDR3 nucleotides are TGTGCCAGCAGCGATAACTATGGCTACACCTTC. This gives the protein CASSDNYGYTF.